These T cell receptor beta chains were read from a single sample in a study of blood T cell repertoires in COVID-19. Generated by immunoSEQ multiplex PCR, the TCRdb table keeps only in-frame clones and is missing some. The data contain 150,000 to 200,000 clones, more than 70% of them singletons. Sample: peripheral blood. Receptors originate from a man aged 55-75 years with acute or convalescent COVID-19. Both conserved end residues are trimmed from each CDR3.

J gene	V gene	CDR3 protein
TRBJ2-3	TRBV1	TSSQEQGCTDTQY
TRBJ1-2	TRBV7-9	ASSRQGLLKGYT
TRBJ1-5	TRBV11-2	ASSLAPGRHQPQH
TRBJ2-7	TRBV5-4	ASSSQDRAPYEQY
TRBJ1-2	TRBV7-9	ASTHLRGSLYGYT
TRBJ2-7	TRBV11-2	ASSLDTRTAYIYEQY
TRBJ1-2	TRBV7-2	ASSPGQYSDGYT
TRBJ2-7	TRBV19	ASSIAGGAYEQY
TRBJ1-2	TRBV6-1	ASSVYGTGSSDYGYT
TRBJ2-1	TRBV11-2	ASSPIGQGYNEQF
TRBJ2-5	TRBV10-3	AIRTGGTETQY
TRBJ1-5	TRBV6-2/TRBV6-3	ASSYAGQRPQH
TRBJ2-7	TRBV3-1/TRBV3-2	ASSPYTGQTYEQY
TRBJ2-4	TRBV7-9	ASSTGQPNIQY
TRBJ1-1	TRBV5-1	ASSSPYRGTGTEAF
TRBJ2-1	TRBV11-2	ASSLGAETLNYNEQF
TRBJ1-3	TRBV2	ASRAGVSGNTIY
TRBJ1-5	TRBV6-5	ASSRGQTNQPQH
TRBJ2-7	TRBV18	ASSPRQAYEQY
TRBJ1-2	TRBV19	ASRTADRGYGYT